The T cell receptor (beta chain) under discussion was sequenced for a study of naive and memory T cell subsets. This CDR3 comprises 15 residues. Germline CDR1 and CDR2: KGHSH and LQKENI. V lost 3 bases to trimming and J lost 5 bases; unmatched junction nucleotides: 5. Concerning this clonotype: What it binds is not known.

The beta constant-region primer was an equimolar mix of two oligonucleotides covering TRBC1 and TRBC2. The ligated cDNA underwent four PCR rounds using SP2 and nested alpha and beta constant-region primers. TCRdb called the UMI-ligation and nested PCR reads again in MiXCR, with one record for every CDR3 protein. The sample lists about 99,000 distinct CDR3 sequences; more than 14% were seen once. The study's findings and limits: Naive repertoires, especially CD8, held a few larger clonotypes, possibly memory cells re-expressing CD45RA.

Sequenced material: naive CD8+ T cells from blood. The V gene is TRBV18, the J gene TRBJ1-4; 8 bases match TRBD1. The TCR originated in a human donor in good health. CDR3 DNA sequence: TGTGCCAGCTCACCTTGGGACAGGCTAAATGAAAAACTGTTTTTT. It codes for CASSPWDRLNEKLFF.